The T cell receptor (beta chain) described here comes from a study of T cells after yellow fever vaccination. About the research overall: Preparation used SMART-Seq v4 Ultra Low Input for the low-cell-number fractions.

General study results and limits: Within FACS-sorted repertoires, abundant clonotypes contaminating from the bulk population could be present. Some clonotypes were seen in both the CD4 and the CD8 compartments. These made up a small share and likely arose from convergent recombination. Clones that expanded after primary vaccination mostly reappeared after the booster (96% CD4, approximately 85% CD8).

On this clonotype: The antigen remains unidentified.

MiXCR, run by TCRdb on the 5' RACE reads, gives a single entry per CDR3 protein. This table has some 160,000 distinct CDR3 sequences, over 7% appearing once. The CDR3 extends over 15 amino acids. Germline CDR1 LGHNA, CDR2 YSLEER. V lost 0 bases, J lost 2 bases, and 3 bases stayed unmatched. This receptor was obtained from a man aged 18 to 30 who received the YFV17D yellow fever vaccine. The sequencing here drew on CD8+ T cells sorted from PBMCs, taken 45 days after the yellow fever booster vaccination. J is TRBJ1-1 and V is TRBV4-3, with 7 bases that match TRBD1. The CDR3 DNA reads TGCGCCAGCAGCCAAGATGGGACAGCCAACACTGAAGCTTTCTTT. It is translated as CASSQDGTANTEAFF.